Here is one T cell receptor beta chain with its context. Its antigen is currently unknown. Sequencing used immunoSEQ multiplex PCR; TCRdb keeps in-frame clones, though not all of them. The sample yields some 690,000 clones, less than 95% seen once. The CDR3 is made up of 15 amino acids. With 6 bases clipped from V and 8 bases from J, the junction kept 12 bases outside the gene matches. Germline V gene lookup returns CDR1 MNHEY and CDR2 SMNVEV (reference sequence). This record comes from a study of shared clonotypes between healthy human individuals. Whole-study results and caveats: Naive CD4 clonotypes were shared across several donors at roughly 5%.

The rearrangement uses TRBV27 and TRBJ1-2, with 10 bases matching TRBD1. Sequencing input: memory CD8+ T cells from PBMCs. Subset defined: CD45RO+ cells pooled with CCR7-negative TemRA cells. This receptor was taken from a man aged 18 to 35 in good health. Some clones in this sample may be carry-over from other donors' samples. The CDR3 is CASSLTGGQGGGYTF. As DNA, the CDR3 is TGTGCCAGCAGCCTTACGGGCGGACAGGGGGGCGGCTACACCTTC.